This T cell receptor (beta chain) was captured by sequencing in a study of PD-1 blockade in mismatch repair-deficient tumors. Study overall: Patients had about a dozen mismatch repair-deficient cancer types and were previously treated and progressing.

The germline CDR1 and CDR2 sequences are MNHNS and SASEGT. The V and J ends lost 2 bases and 3 bases respectively, with 7 bases between them. The CDR3 is made up of 13 amino acids. All patients were mismatch repair deficient, assessed by either PCR or immunohistochemistry. The data were produced by immunoSEQ multiplex PCR, yet TCRdb's version contains in-frame clones alone and is incomplete. The sample shows about 79,000 clones, approximately 81% of them seen only once. The rearrangement joins TRBV6-1 to TRBJ1-1; maybe TRBD1 (5 bases). The TCR was taken from an adult with mismatch repair-deficient cancer. Sequenced here: peripheral blood, sampled 44 weeks after starting pembrolizumab. CDR3 protein: CASSERDDTEAFF. CDR3 DNA sequence: TGTGCCAGCAGTGAAAGGGACGACACTGAAGCTTTCTTT.